The clone carrying this T cell receptor beta chain has just a few counts. The germline V gene has CDR1 SEHNR and CDR2 FQNEAQ (reference sequence). This CDR3 is 12 amino acids long. With 5 bases removed from V and 3 bases from J, the gap between germline ends came to 8 bases. iRepertoire HTBI primers and Arm-PCR of CDR3 regions built TCR beta libraries. From the multiplex PCR reads, TCRdb called clonotypes with MiXCR, one entry per CDR3 protein. The table shows hundreds of thousands of distinct CDR3 sequences, with around a fifth occurring only once. The data derive from a study of regulatory T cells in long-lasting Graves disease. The time point denotes: persistent/refractory GD, antithyroid drugs over 5 years with positive TRAb. From RNA extracted from PBMCs, the TCR library was made.

Source: peripheral blood mononuclear cells (PBMCs), taken when the disease was refractory, from a patient treated with antithyroid drugs. The source is a female donor with Graves disease. The V and J genes are TRBV7-9 and TRBJ2-7; D is ambiguous. The CDR3 sequence: CASSAHSYEQYF. CDR3 nucleotide sequence: TGTGCCAGCAGCGCCCACAGCTACGAGCAGTACTTC.